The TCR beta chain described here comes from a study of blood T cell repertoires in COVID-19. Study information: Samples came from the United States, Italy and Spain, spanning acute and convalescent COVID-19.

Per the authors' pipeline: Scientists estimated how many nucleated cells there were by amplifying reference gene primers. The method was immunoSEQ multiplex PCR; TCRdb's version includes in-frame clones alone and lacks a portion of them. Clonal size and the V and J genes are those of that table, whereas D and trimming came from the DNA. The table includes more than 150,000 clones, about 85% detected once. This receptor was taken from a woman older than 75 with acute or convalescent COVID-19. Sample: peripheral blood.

CDR3 bases: TGTGCCATCAGCCAGAGGGGGTTGGCTTTCTTT. Amino acids: CAISQRGLAFF. The chain has TRBV10-3 and TRBJ1-1; D possibly corresponds to TRBD1 (6 bases). The CDR3 is made up of 11 amino acids. V was shortened by 6 bases and J by 11 bases, with 13 bases between the two germline ends. CDR1 and CDR2 (germline): ENHRY, SYGVKD.